This T cell receptor (beta chain) was sequenced in a study of blood T cells in healthy people across ages. Whole-study findings and limits: Estimated diversity that came from one million T cells was considered an underestimate. The donors' CMV status was not determined, possibly confounding changes in expanded clonotypes.

The CDR3 is made up of 17 amino acids. Trimming removed 1 base from V and 3 bases from J; junction bases left unmatched: 9. Germline V gives CDR1 PRHDT, CDR2 FYEKMQ (reference sequence). Points on this clonotype: What it binds is not known.

Sample-barcoded 5' priming and a J-beta primer mix drove a second PCR of roughly 7 to 11 cycles. TCRdb called the 5' RACE reads again in MiXCR, with one record for every CDR3 protein. Of roughly 800,000 distinct CDR3 sequences detected, roughly 24% appear once; the ten largest clones hold 2.5% to 3.5%. These data were also reused for a study on T cells of mothers and their children.

Material: blood. This TCR was sampled from a boy aged 5-17 years in good health. The V gene is TRBV13, the J gene TRBJ1-3; 7 bases fit TRBD1. The CDR3 DNA follows: TGTGCCAGCAGCTTAGATTTAGGGGGCGCGAATGGAAACACCATATATTTT. Its protein is CASSLDLGGANGNTIYF.